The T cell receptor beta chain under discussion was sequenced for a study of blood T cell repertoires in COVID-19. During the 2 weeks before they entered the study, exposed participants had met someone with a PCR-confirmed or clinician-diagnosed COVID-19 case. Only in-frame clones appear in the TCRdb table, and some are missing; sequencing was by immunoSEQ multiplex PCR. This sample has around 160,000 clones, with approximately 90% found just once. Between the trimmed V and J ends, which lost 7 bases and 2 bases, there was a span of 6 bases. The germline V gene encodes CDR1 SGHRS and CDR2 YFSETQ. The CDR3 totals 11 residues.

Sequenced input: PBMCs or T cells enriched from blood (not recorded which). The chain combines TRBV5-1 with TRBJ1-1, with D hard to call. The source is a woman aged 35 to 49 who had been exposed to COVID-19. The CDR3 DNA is TGCGCCAGCCGGGAAAACACTGAAGCTTTCTTT. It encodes CASRENTEAFF. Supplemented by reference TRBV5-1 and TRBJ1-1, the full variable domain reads KAGVTQTPRYLIKTRGQQVTLSCSPISGHRSVSWYQQTPGQGLQFLFEYFSETQRNKGNFPGRFSGRQFSNSRSEMNVSTLELGDSALYLCASRENTEAFFGQGTRLTVV.